This T cell receptor (beta chain) is from a study of blood T cell repertoires in COVID-19. At the level of the study: Symptom resolution, clearance, or two negative PCRs marked donors in Cohort 3 as recovered. COVID-19 samples from acute and convalescent phases originated in the United States, Italy and Spain. The analysed material was cDNA or gDNA that came from T cells, B-cell-depleted T cells, or PBMCs.

In this sample, this clone turned up a few times. In the same sample, other DNA sequences code for this CDR3. Generated by immunoSEQ multiplex PCR, the TCRdb table keeps only in-frame clones and is missing some. The sample holds about 170,000 clones, 65% to 80% seen once. Germline CDR1 and CDR2: SGHRS and YFSETQ. The CDR3 sequence is 14 residues long. Trimming cost V 0 bases and J 3 bases; bases outside gene matches: 0. The age range of participants was about 18 to 90 years, with residence in around 22 US areas. This sequence joins TRBV5-1 and TRBJ2-5; 9 bases agree with TRBD1. The TCR sequence derives from a woman in her 70s in a cohort exposed to, infected with or recovered from COVID-19 (not recorded which). Sequencing input: PBMCs or T cells enriched from blood (not recorded which). CDR3 DNA sequence: TGCGCCAGCAGCTTGGGACAGGGGGAAGAGACCCAGTACTTC. Protein sequence: CASSLGQGEETQYF.